This T cell receptor (beta chain) is from a study of blood T cell repertoires in COVID-19. In its sample, this clone was seen a few times. Generated by immunoSEQ multiplex PCR, the TCRdb table keeps only in-frame clones and is missing some. The table lists 75,000 to 100,000 clones, over 70% of them singletons, with approximately 4.5% in the top ten. V lost 2 bases to trimming and J lost 10 bases; unmatched junction nucleotides: 11. The CDR3 loop spans 15 amino acids. The germline CDR1 and CDR2 sequences are MGHDK and SYGVNS. The rearrangement links TRBV25-1 to TRBJ1-1; 9 bases align to TRBD1. This clonotype was sampled from a man aged 55 to 70 with acute or convalescent COVID-19. The sequencing sample was made of peripheral blood. The CDR3 sequence: CASSETRTGAKAAFF. In nucleotides, the CDR3 is TGTGCCAGCAGTGAAACGAGGACAGGGGCAAAGGCAGCTTTCTTT.